Presented here are 32 T cell receptor beta chains from one specimen sequenced in a study of memory CD4+ T cells and cytomegalovirus serostatus. The sort gate was single viable CD3+CD4+CD8-CD45RO+ cells for memory CD4+ T cells. Sequenced by immunoSEQ multiplex PCR; TCRdb stores in-frame clones only, minus some. Of tens of thousands of clones in the sample, approximately 81% were seen once. The specimen sequenced was memory CD4+ T cells from blood. The source is an adult in good health and CMV-seropositive.

The CDR3 region has the DNA TGTGCAAAGGGGGGACAGAACCAAACTAATGAAAAACTGTTTTTT. Its translation: CAKGGQNQTNEKLFF. J is TRBJ1-4 and V is TRBV19, with 7 bases matching TRBD1. This CDR3 comprises 15 residues. CDR1 and CDR2 (germline): LNHDA, SQIVND (reference sequence).

The gene calls are TRBV4-2 and TRBJ2-1; 7 bases match TRBD1. There are 14 residues in the CDR3. Losses at the gene ends were 1 base for V and 11 bases for J; bases not matched to a gene: 8. Germline CDR1 LGHNA, CDR2 YNFKEQ. The CDR3 region is CASSQVFDRAKQFF. CDR3 in DNA: TGTGCCAGCAGCCAAGTCTTCGACAGGGCTAAGCAGTTCTTC.

The chain combines TRBV6-5 with TRBJ2-5; TRBD2 aligns across 7 bases. This CDR3 contains 15 residues. Germline V gives CDR1 MNHEY, CDR2 SVGAGI. Trimming removed 0 bases from V and 5 bases from J; junction bases left unmatched: 6. The CDR3 loop is CASSYSAGDSETQYF. CDR3 DNA sequence: TGTGCCAGCAGTTACTCTGCGGGGGACTCGGAGACCCAGTACTTC.

This clone came up once. The chain uses TRBV2 and TRBJ2-1; 9 bases map to TRBD2. The CDR3 runs 15 residues. V trimming: 5 bases; J trimming: 9 bases; junction bases outside the gene matches: 11. Per the germline V gene, CDR1 is SNHLY and CDR2 is FYNNEI. CDR3 DNA: TGTGCCAGCAGTCTATTGACTAGCGGCTTAGGTGAGCAGTTCTTC. This sequence encodes CASSLLTSGLGEQFF.

The V gene is TRBV7-8, the J gene TRBJ2-5; D remains unclear. Trimming shortened V by 3 bases and J by 5 bases, and 13 bases separated the two germline ends. Germline values: CDR1 SGHVS, CDR2 FQNEAQ. This CDR3 has 14 amino acids. CDR3 nucleotides: TGTGCCAGCAGCTTGTCGACACGGTCGGAGACCCAGTACTTC. Translation gives CASSLSTRSETQYF.

This sequence joins TRBV2 and TRBJ1-2; D gene uncertain. Per germline, CDR1 SNHLY and CDR2 FYNNEI. Trimming cost V 4 bases and J 4 bases, with 7 bases left between them. This CDR3 is built from 12 residues. CDR3: CASSGEVYGYTF. DNA for the CDR3: TGTGCCAGCAGTGGGGAGGTCTATGGCTACACCTTC.

V and J are TRBV2 and TRBJ1-3, with D tentatively TRBD1 (5 bases). CDR1 and CDR2 (germline): SNHLY, FYNNEI. The V gene lost 4 bases and the J gene lost 2 bases, with 9 bases spanning the gap. CDR3 length: 14 amino acids. The CDR3 region is CASSVMGAGNTIYF. The CDR3 DNA reads as TGTGCCAGCAGTGTAATGGGGGCTGGAAACACCATATATTTT.

V is TRBV18 and J is TRBJ2-2; D not certain. The CDR3 spans 13 residues. The ends were cut back, 2 bases at V and 5 bases at J, with 6 bases in the middle. Germline V gene sequence: CDR1 KGHSH, CDR2 LQKENI. The CDR3 DNA sequence: TGTGCCAGCTCACCAGCAGGAACCGGGGAGCTGTTTTTT. Its translation: CASSPAGTGELFF.

The V call is TRBV5-4, the J call TRBJ2-7; D possibly uses TRBD1 or TRBD2 (5 bases each). The CDR3 has 13 amino acids. Germline V gene data show CDR1 as SGHNT and CDR2 as YYREEE (reference sequence). V shed 0 bases and J shed 7 bases, with 11 bases lying between them. The CDR3 spells CASSLAGLVEQYF. The CDR3 DNA reads as TGTGCCAGCAGCTTGGCGGGGCTAGTTGAGCAGTACTTC.

The chain's CDR3 is CASSPTQKRYEQYF. In DNA, the CDR3 is TGTGCCAGCAGTCCTACTCAGAAGCGCTACGAGCAGTACTTC. This chain uses TRBV6-5 with TRBJ2-7; D unclear. The CDR3 runs 14 residues. The V gene lost 5 bases and the J gene lost 3 bases, with 14 bases spanning the gap. The V gene's germline CDR1 is MNHEY and CDR2 SVGAGI.

The chain uses TRBV5-1 and TRBJ1-2, with TRBD1 matching 10 bases. This CDR3 has 14 residues. CDR1 is SGHRS, CDR2 YFSETQ, per germline. The V and J ends lost 4 bases and 6 bases, in that order; junction bases with no gene match: 6. In DNA, the CDR3 is TGCGCCAGCAGCCCCGTTGGGACAGGGGATGGCTACACCTTC. It codes for CASSPVGTGDGYTF.

This clone was observed a handful of times. The chain links TRBV19 to TRBJ1-3; no clear D. There are 16 residues in the CDR3. Germline V lookup: CDR1 LNHDA, CDR2 SQIVND (reference sequence). Deletions cut 7 bases from V and 1 base from J, with 17 bases between. CDR3 region: CASIPGTDPSGNTIYF. The CDR3 region has the DNA TGTGCCAGTATCCCGGGTACGGACCCTTCTGGAAACACCATATATTTT.

In DNA, the CDR3 is TGTGCCAGCAGTGAATCGAGGGAAGTCAATCAGCCCCAGCATTTT. This encodes CASSESREVNQPQHF. The chain is built from TRBV6-1 and TRBJ1-5; D not certain. Germline V gives CDR1 MNHNS, CDR2 SASEGT. V lost 2 bases and J lost 3, with 11 bases in between. The CDR3 loop spans 15 amino acids.

The sample holds a few counts of this clone. In DNA form, the CDR3 reads TGTGCCAGCTCACCCTCCAGGGGGGTTCAAGAGACCCAGTACTTC. It yields the protein CASSPSRGVQETQYF. This sequence joins TRBV18 and TRBJ2-5, with D maybe TRBD1 (7 bases). The V gene's germline CDR1 is KGHSH and CDR2 LQKENI. This CDR3 is 15 amino acids long. V lost 3 bases, J lost 2 bases, and 13 bases lay in between.

This chain links TRBV5-1 with TRBJ2-3, with unresolved D. Trimming shortened V by 0 bases and J by 6 bases, and 8 bases separated the two germline ends. Germline values: CDR1 SGHRS, CDR2 YFSETQ. The CDR3 covers 13 residues. CDR3 nucleotide sequence: TGCGCCAGCAGCTTGGCTACCGCGGATACGCAGTATTTT. Translation gives CASSLATADTQYF. The entire variable domain, with the rest obtained from reference TRBV5-1 and TRBJ2-3, is as follows: KAGVTQTPRYLIKTRGQQVTLSCSPISGHRSVSWYQQTPGQGLQFLFEYFSETQRNKGNFPGRFSGRQFSNSRSEMNVSTLELGDSALYLCASSLATADTQYFGPGTRLTVL.

The sample holds a few counts of this clone. The chain combines TRBV7-2 with TRBJ2-4; 7 bases match TRBD1. Looked up from germline, CDR1 is SGHTA and CDR2 is FQGNSA. The CDR3 is 17 amino acids. With V trimmed by 4 bases and J by 0 bases, 9 bases remained unmatched. The CDR3 DNA sequence: TGTGCCAGCAGCTCACGACAGGGTTACCTAGCCAAAAACATTCAGTACTTC. Its translation: CASSSRQGYLAKNIQYF.

The sample holds a few counts of this clone. This chain connects TRBV4-1 to TRBJ2-2, with D perhaps TRBD1 or TRBD2 (6 bases each). Trimming shortened V by 6 bases and J by 2 bases, and 16 bases separated the two germline ends. Germline CDR1 and CDR2: MGHRA and YSYEKL. This CDR3 is 16 amino acids long. This CDR3 reads CASRGGSLRNTGELFF. CDR3 nucleotides: TGCGCCAGCAGGGGGGGCAGTCTGCGCAACACCGGGGAGCTGTTTTTT.

V and J are TRBV14 and TRBJ2-3, with TRBD2 matching over 16 bases. The V and J ends lost 4 bases and 6 bases, in that order; junction bases with no gene match: 7. CDR3 length: 17 amino acids. Germline values: CDR1 SGHDN, CDR2 FVKESK. The CDR3 DNA is TGTGCCAGCAGCCGGGGACTAGCGGGGGGGCCTAGCGATACGCAGTATTTT. Translation gives CASSRGLAGGPSDTQYF.

The chain joins TRBV11-2 to TRBJ2-3, with TRBD2 matching 9 bases. Germline V gene lookup returns CDR1 SGHAT and CDR2 FQNNGV. Unmatched junction bases numbered 8, after V lost 1 base and J lost 9 bases. This CDR3 spans 15 amino acids. This CDR3 is CASSLVLAGGSTQYF. CDR3 DNA sequence: TGTGCCAGCAGCTTAGTACTGGCGGGGGGGTCGACGCAGTATTTT.

The rearrangement links TRBV7-2 to TRBJ1-6; D is possibly TRBD1 (6 bases). Germline V gene sequence: CDR1 SGHTA, CDR2 FQGNSA. Trimming stripped 5 bases from V and 7 bases from J, with 12 bases between. The CDR3 loop spans 14 amino acids. CDR3 DNA: TGTGCCAGCAGCACCACAGGGCGCAATTCACCCCTCCACTTT. Amino acids: CASSTTGRNSPLHF.

The gene calls are TRBV6-1 and TRBJ1-5; no clear D gene. V lost 2 bases and J 6 bases, leaving 14 bases between the germline ends. The CDR3 has 15 residues. In germline, CDR1 is MNHNS, CDR2 SASEGT. CDR3 DNA: TGTGCCAGCAGTGAATCGGCGGAAGGGCGTCAGCCCCAGCATTTT. This gives the protein CASSESAEGRQPQHF.

This sequence joins TRBV5-1 and TRBJ1-4, with 9 bases that match TRBD1. Trimming removed 0 bases from V and 3 bases from J; junction bases left unmatched: 3. Per germline, CDR1 SGHRS and CDR2 YFSETQ. The CDR3 loop spans 16 amino acids. For the CDR3, the DNA is TGCGCCAGCAGCTTGGGGGACAGGGACTCTAATGAAAAACTGTTTTTT. Its translation: CASSLGDRDSNEKLFF.

This clone is labeled as medium-sized. V gene TRBV18 combines with J gene TRBJ1-2, with 9 bases that match TRBD1. V shed 4 bases, J shed 3 bases, and the junction held 15 bases outside the gene matches. CDR1 and CDR2 (germline): KGHSH, LQKENI. The CDR3 totals 18 residues. In DNA, the CDR3 is TGTGCCAGCTCACAAAGCCTTAACAGGGGGCTGGAGGACTATGGCTACACCTTC. It codes for CASSQSLNRGLEDYGYTF.

The sample holds a few counts of this clone. J is TRBJ1-1 and V is TRBV18; D not resolved. Looked up from germline, CDR1 is KGHSH and CDR2 is LQKENI. The CDR3 has 14 residues. With 0 bases removed from V and 2 bases from J, the gap between germline ends came to 7 bases. DNA for the CDR3: TGTGCCAGCTCACCACCCCAGCGCAACACTGAAGCTTTCTTT. Protein product: CASSPPQRNTEAFF.

The gene calls are TRBV19 and TRBJ1-6, with 8 bases lining up with TRBD1. The CDR3 totals 14 residues. CDR1 LNHDA and CDR2 SQIVND come from the germline V gene (reference sequence). V shed 1 base and J 7 bases; nucleotides not matched to a gene: 0. CDR3 amino acids: CASSIGTGNSPLHF. The CDR3, as DNA: TGTGCCAGTAGTATAGGGACAGGGAATTCACCCCTCCACTTT.

CDR3 amino acids: CASRPWDREDGELFF. The DNA for the CDR3 is TGTGCCAGCAGACCTTGGGACAGGGAGGACGGGGAGCTGTTTTTT. The V gene is TRBV27, the J gene TRBJ2-2; 9 bases map to TRBD1. CDR3 length: 15 residues. After removal of 6 bases from V and 7 bases from J, the junction contained 9 bases not matched to a gene. Per the germline V gene, CDR1 is MNHEY and CDR2 is SMNVEV (reference sequence).

This clone showed up just a few times. The rearrangement links TRBV5-1 to TRBJ2-7, with 9 bases fitting TRBD2. This CDR3 is built from 15 residues. Germline V lookup: CDR1 SGHRS, CDR2 YFSETQ. V shed 4 bases, J shed 2 bases, and the junction held 7 bases outside the gene matches. CDR3 loop: CASSPLAGSTYEQYF. The DNA of the CDR3 is TGCGCCAGCAGCCCGCTAGCGGGGTCCACCTACGAGCAGTACTTC.

The rearrangement joins TRBV7-8 to TRBJ2-3; TRBD2 might be the D (6 bases). The CDR3 covers 15 residues. Germline CDR1 reads SGHVS; CDR2 reads FQNEAQ. Trimming pared 5 bases from V and 3 bases from J, leaving 15 bases between. CDR3 protein: CASSMGGERTDTQYF. CDR3 coding DNA: TGTGCCAGCAGCATGGGCGGGGAAAGAACAGATACGCAGTATTTT.

The chain uses TRBV6-1 and TRBJ1-1, with D perhaps TRBD1 (5 bases). This CDR3 has 14 residues. V gave up 7 bases and J gave up 0 bases, with 12 bases separating them. CDR1 is MNHNS, CDR2 SASEGT, per germline. CDR3 DNA: TGTGCCAGCAACAACCGGGACTTGAACACTGAAGCTTTCTTT. Residues: CASNNRDLNTEAFF.

This clone was counted between two and nine times. The chain is built from TRBV6-5 and TRBJ1-2; no clear D. The germline gives CDR1 MNHEY, CDR2 SVGAGI. Trimming removed 6 bases from V and 4 bases from J, with 12 bases in between. The CDR3 has 13 amino acids. The CDR3 region is CASRPGRRYGYTF. The CDR3 region has the DNA TGTGCCAGCAGGCCCGGACGGCGCTATGGCTACACCTTC.

The chain has TRBV5-4 and TRBJ2-1; TRBD2 is a possible D gene (7 bases). Germline CDR1 is SGHNT and CDR2 is YYREEE (reference sequence). The V gene lost 1 base and the J gene lost 7 bases, with 24 bases spanning the gap. The length of the CDR3 is 18 residues. The DNA for the CDR3 is TGTGCCAGCAGCTTGCTATTTCGGACCAACAGGGAGGGGAATGAGCAGTTCTTC. This gives the protein CASSLLFRTNREGNEQFF.

The chain uses TRBV7-2 and TRBJ1-2, with 12 bases aligning to TRBD1. The germline V gene has CDR1 SGHTA and CDR2 FQGNSA. The CDR3 length is 15 residues. V shed 5 bases, J shed 8 bases, and the junction held 9 bases outside the gene matches. The CDR3 DNA reads TGTGCCAGCAGCCAGATCGGGACAGGGGGCCGGGGCTACACCTTC. It codes for CASSQIGTGGRGYTF.